The 11 T cell receptor beta chains below all came from one sample that was sequenced in a study of patients and donors after allogeneic stem cell transplantation. TCRdb independently ran MiXCR on the RT-PCR reads; one entry per CDR3 protein. The data hold 190,000 or so distinct CDR3 sequences, with 41% observed a single time. Sequencing was performed on blood, either unsorted or a sorted T cell fraction (not recorded which). The receptors here all came from a human donor who was either an allogeneic HSCT recipient or a stem cell or donor lymphocyte infusion donor (not recorded which). It is not recorded whose cells these are; they may come from a transplant donor.

The chain combines TRBV9 with TRBJ1-2; 8 nucleotides match TRBD1. V lost 6 bases, J lost 8 bases, and 15 bases stayed unmatched. Germline V CDR1 and CDR2: SGDLS, YYNGEE. This CDR3 comprises 15 residues. In DNA, the CDR3 is TGTGCCAGCACCAAGAGGGAAGCAGGGGGCCTAGGCTACACCTTC. This codes for CASTKREAGGLGYTF. Based on the CDR3 plus reference TRBV9 and TRBJ1-2, the full variable domain is DSGVTQTPKHLITATGQRVTLRCSPRSGDLSVYWYQQSLDQGLQFLIQYYNGEERAKGNILERFSAQQFPDLHSELNLSSLELGDSALYFCASTKREAGGLGYTFGSGTRLTVV.

This clonotype was recorded a few times. The chain combines TRBV10-3 with TRBJ2-7; tentative D call: TRBD2 (5 bases). The V gene's germline CDR1 is ENHRY and CDR2 SYGVKD. This CDR3 is 16 amino acids long. V lost 4 bases, J lost 2 bases, and 18 bases lay in between. The CDR3 is CAISGLTQRATYEQYF. CDR3 DNA: TGTGCCATCAGTGGACTAACGCAAAGAGCCACCTACGAGCAGTACTTC.

The V and J genes are TRBV29-1 and TRBJ2-7; D might be TRBD1 (5 bases). Per the germline V gene, CDR1 is SQVTM and CDR2 is ANQGSEA. The CDR3 is made up of 13 amino acids. The ends were cut back, 3 bases at V and 0 bases at J, with 9 bases in the middle. For the CDR3, the DNA is TGCAGCGTTGAGCCAGGGAACTCCTACGAGCAGTACTTC. Its protein product is CSVEPGNSYEQYF.

Only a few counts were recorded for this clonotype. The chain is built from TRBV7-8 and TRBJ1-5; D is unclear. CDR1 and CDR2 (germline): SGHVS, FQNEAQ. The CDR3 loop spans 14 amino acids. V gave up 1 base and J gave up 5 bases, with 9 bases separating them. The chain's CDR3 is CASSLGDTDQPQHF. CDR3 DNA: TGTGCCAGCAGCTTAGGCGACACTGATCAGCCCCAGCATTTT.

This clonotype came up a few times. The genes are TRBV27 and TRBJ1-4; D unclear. Germline lookup yields CDR1 MNHEY and CDR2 SMNVEV (reference sequence). Trimming pared 9 bases from V and 0 bases from J, leaving 17 bases between. The CDR3 is 16 amino acids. The CDR3 sequence is CARQSRPAATNEKLFF. The CDR3 bases are TGTGCCAGACAGAGTCGGCCGGCCGCAACTAATGAAAAACTGTTTTTT.

The chain uses TRBV12-3 or TRBV12-4 and TRBJ2-5; D unresolved. The CDR3 is 13 amino acids. V was cut by 6 bases and J by 5 bases, with 13 bases left in between. The CDR3 nucleotides are TGTGCCAGCAGCCCGGTGGATGGCGAGACCCAGTACTTC. Its protein is CASSPVDGETQYF.

This chain uses TRBV5-1 with TRBJ2-1; no clear D. V lost 1 base to trimming and J lost 4 bases, with 9 bases between them. The CDR3 has 14 amino acids. The germline gives CDR1 SGHRS, CDR2 YFSETQ. CDR3 nucleotide sequence: TGCGCCAGCAGCTTGCTGAAAGCGTACAATGAGCAGTTCTTC. Translated: CASSLLKAYNEQFF.

The V call is TRBV9, the J call TRBJ1-4; D ambiguous. Germline lookup yields CDR1 SGDLS and CDR2 YYNGEE. The CDR3 runs to 14 residues. With 3 bases removed from V and 3 bases from J, the gap between germline ends came to 9 bases. CDR3 coding DNA: TGTGCCAGCAGCGCCTCGGCGGCTAATGAAAAACTGTTTTTT. It specifies CASSASAANEKLFF.

Points on this clonotype: A junction boundary mismatches the germline segment, possibly from a read error. The V call is TRBV14, the J call TRBJ1-4, with 8 bases identical to TRBD1. Per the germline V gene, CDR1 is SGHDN and CDR2 is FVKESK. The CDR3 consists of 16 residues. CDR3 sequence reads: CASSQTAGGADEKPFF. Here the CDR3 DNA reads TGTGCCAGCAGTCAGACCGCAGGGGGCGCCGACGAAAAACCGTTTTTT.

In this sample, this clonotype turned up a few times. This sequence joins TRBV9 and TRBJ1-2; D is undetermined. CDR3 length equals 16 residues. Germline CDR1 SGDLS, CDR2 YYNGEE. V shed 0 bases and J shed 0 bases, with 12 bases lying between them. In nucleotides, the CDR3 is TGTGCCAGCAGCGTAGGTGGCCGGGCAACTAACTATGGCTACACCTTC. Translated, it gives CASSVGGRATNYGYTF.

The chain is built from TRBV12-3 or TRBV12-4 and TRBJ1-4, with no clear D. V was trimmed by 3 bases and J by 9 bases, leaving 8 bases between them. The CDR3 sequence is 12 residues long. CDR3 nucleotides: TGTGCCAGCAGTTTGGGTATTCAAAAACTGTTTTTT. Amino acids: CASSLGIQKLFF.